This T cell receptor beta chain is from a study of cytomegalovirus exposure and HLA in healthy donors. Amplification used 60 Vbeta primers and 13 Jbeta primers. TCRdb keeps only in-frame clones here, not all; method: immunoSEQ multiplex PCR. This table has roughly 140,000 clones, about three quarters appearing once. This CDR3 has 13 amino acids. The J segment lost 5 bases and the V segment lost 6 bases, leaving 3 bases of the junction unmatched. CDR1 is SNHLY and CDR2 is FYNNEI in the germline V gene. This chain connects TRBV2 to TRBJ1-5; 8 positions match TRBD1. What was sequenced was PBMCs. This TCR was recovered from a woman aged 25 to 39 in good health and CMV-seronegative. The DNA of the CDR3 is TGTGCCAGCAGGCTGACAGGGGATCAGCCCCAGCATTTT. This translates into CASRLTGDQPQHF.